Here is one TCR beta chain with its context. Its antigen remains unidentified. Deep was the level used in running the assay. Source study methods: ImmunoSEQ sequences covered only the junction and lacked quality scores; filtering therefore differed. Data came from immunoSEQ multiplex PCR; TCRdb stores just in-frame clones and leaves some out. The DNA gave D and trimming, while V, J and clone size come from that table. The sample has about 190,000 clones; 65% to 70% are singletons. The sample belongs to a study of shared clonotypes between healthy human individuals. The study's findings and limits: Shared across a few donors were about 4.8% of the naive CD4 clonotypes.

Splitting the CD4+ cells yielded a CD45RA+ naive subset and a CD45RA-negative memory subset. The germline gives CDR1 MGHRA, CDR2 YSYEKL. V dropped 0 bases and J dropped 13; count of bases not matched to a gene: 11. This CDR3 spans 16 amino acids. Sequencing used memory CD4+ T cells sorted from blood. Subset of the sample: CD45RA-negative fraction. This TCR was recovered from a man younger than 40 in good health. The chain joins TRBV4-1 to TRBJ2-1; 11 bases align to TRBD2. The CDR3 is CASSQDVGTSGGGQFF. DNA of the CDR3: TGCGCCAGCAGCCAAGATGTAGGGACTAGCGGAGGGGGTCAGTTCTTC.